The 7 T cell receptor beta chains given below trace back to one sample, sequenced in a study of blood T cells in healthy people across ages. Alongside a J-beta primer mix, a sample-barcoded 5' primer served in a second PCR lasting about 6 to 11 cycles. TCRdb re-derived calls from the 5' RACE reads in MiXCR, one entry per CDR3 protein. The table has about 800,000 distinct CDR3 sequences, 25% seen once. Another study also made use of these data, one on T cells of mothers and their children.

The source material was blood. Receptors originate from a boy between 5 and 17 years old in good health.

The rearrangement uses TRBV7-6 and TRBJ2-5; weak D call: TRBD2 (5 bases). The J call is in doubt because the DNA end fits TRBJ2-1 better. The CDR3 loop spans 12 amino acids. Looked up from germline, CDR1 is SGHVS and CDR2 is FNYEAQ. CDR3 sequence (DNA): TGTGCCAGCAGCCGAAGTGAGGGTGAGCAGTTCTTC. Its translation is CASSRSEGEQFF.

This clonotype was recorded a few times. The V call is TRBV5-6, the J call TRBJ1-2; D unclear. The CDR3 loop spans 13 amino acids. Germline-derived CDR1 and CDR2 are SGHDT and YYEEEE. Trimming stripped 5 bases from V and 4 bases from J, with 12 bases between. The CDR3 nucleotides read TGTGCCAGCAGGAGGGTCGGAACCTATGGCTACACCTTC. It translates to CASRRVGTYGYTF.

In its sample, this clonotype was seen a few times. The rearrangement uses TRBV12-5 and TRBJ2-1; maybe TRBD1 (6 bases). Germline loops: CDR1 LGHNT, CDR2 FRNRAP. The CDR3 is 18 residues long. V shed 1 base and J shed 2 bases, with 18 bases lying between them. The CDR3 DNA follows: TGTGCTAGTGGTTTGGGCCGCAAGACAGGAGAGACCTACAATGAGCAGTTCTTC. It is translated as CASGLGRKTGETYNEQFF.

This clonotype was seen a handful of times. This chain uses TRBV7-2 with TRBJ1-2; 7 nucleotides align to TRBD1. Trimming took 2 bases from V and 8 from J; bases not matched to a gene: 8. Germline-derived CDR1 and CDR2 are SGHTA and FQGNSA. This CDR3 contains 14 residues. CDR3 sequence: CASSLNRGAMGYTF. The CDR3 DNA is TGTGCCAGCAGCTTAAACAGGGGAGCGATGGGCTACACCTTC. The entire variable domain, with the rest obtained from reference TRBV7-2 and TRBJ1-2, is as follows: GAGVSQSPSNKVTEKGKDVELRCDPISGHTALYWYRQSLGQGLEFLIYFQGNSAPDKSGLPSDRFSAERTGGSVSTLTIQRTQQEDSAVYLCASSLNRGAMGYTFGSGTRLTVV.

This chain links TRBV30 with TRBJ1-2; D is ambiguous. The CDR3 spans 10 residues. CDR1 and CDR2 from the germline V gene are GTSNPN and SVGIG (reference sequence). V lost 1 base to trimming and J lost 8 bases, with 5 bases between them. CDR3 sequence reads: CAWSGYGYTF. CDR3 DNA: TGTGCCTGGAGTGGGTACGGCTACACCTTC.

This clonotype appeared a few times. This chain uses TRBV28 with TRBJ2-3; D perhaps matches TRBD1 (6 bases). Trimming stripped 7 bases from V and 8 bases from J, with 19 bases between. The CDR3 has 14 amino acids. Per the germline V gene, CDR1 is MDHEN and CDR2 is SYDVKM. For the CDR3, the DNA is TGTGCCAGCACCGACAGGCTCAATCCCGGTACGCAGTATTTT. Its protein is CASTDRLNPGTQYF.

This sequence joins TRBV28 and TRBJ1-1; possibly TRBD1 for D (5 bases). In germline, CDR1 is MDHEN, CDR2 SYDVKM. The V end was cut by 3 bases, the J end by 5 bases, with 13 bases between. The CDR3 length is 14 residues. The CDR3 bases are TGTGCCAGCAGTTTCCTGGACTGGGGGACTGAAGCTTTCTTT. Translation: CASSFLDWGTEAFF.